This T cell receptor (beta chain) was obtained from a study of blood T cell repertoires in COVID-19. Assay used: immunoSEQ multiplex PCR; TCRdb lists only in-frame clones, some missing. This sample has 40,000 to 60,000 clones, with about 82% found just once. The germline V gene encodes CDR1 LGHNA and CDR2 YSLEER. Trimming took 1 base from V and 4 from J, leaving 14 bases between them. The CDR3 contains 15 residues. The chain is built from TRBV4-3 and TRBJ2-7; maybe TRBD1 (6 bases). This TCR was sampled from a man older than 75 with active COVID-19. The sample comprised peripheral blood. This chain's CDR3 is CASSQGTGGGYEQYF. The CDR3 region has the DNA TGCGCCAGCAGCCAAGGGACTGGGGGCGGATACGAGCAGTACTTC.